Below, one TCR beta chain is given with its context. Participants, roughly 18 to 90 years old, spanned approximately 26 US areas. The source of the sample is a study of blood T cell repertoires in COVID-19. About the research overall: From the United States, Italy and Spain came samples of acute and convalescent COVID-19.

Measured with immunoSEQ multiplex PCR; TCRdb has only the in-frame clones, and not every one. The sample shows roughly 430,000 clones, approximately 88% of them seen only once. This CDR3 region has 16 residues. The germline V gene has CDR1 LNHDA and CDR2 SQIVND (reference sequence). After removal of 6 bases from V and 6 bases from J, the junction contained 12 bases not matched to a gene. The source of this sequence is a woman aged 40 to 49 with acute COVID-19. The chain combines TRBV19 with TRBJ1-4, with TRBD1 identical over 8 bases. The sequencing sample was made of PBMCs or T cells enriched from blood (not recorded which). CDR3 bases: TGTGCCAGTAGGGCCCGGGACAGGTCAAATTATGAAAAACTGTTTTTT. This codes for CASRARDRSNYEKLFF.